This entry describes one T cell receptor (beta chain). Its target is not known. Germline V gene lookup returns CDR1 SSHAT and CDR2 FNYEAQ (reference sequence). This CDR3 spans 16 amino acids. With 5 bases clipped from V and 2 bases from J, the junction kept 11 bases outside the gene matches. This entry is derived from a study of cytomegalovirus exposure and HLA in healthy donors. Study-level findings and limits: Within the data, a cluster of highly shared sequence variants was likely a sequencing artifact. The authors confirmed in vitro that a few CMV-associated chains were specific for CMV antigens.

Primers for the PCR totalled 60 Vbeta and 13 Jbeta. Repertoires were generated with immunoSEQ multiplex PCR, while TCRdb's copy carries only in-frame clones and drops some. The sample has roughly 150,000 clones, 75% to 90% seen once. The chain uses TRBV7-7 and TRBJ2-5, with 7 positions matching TRBD1. The specimen was PBMCs. This clonotype was obtained from a man aged 45 to 65 in good health and CMV-seropositive. The CDR3 loop reads CASSLNDRAIQETQYF. The CDR3 DNA reads as TGTGCCAGCAGCCTAAACGACAGGGCCATTCAAGAGACCCAGTACTTC.